A single T cell receptor (beta chain) is shown here with its context. What antigen it recognizes has not been identified. Base qualities were left out, and no much larger clone turns up one base away. This sample was taken from a study of blood T cell repertoires in COVID-19 (dated by TCRdb to between 2020 and 2021). Some background on the complete study: Collaborator samples came from the United States, Italy and Spain and covered acute and convalescent phases of COVID-19. The repertoires were made available in a free public database intended to serve as a resource for research on the immune response to SARS-CoV-2. The samples were drawn from two sources: the first 160 participants of the ongoing ImmuneRACE study, and fewer than 1,500 subjects contributed by 6 global collaborators. The material from the prospective study consisted of cDNA or gDNA derived from T cells, B-cell-depleted T cells, or PBMCs. A de-identified subject ID, COVID-19 status, age in years and sex were almost always included in the sample metadata. Deeply sampled blood TCRbeta repertoires from subjects exposed to, actively infected with, or recovered from COVID-19 were included in the dataset. Where available, HLA class I and class II types were taken from metadata supplied by the sample provider and were not determined by assay-based typing. General conclusions and limits of the study: Clinical and demographic metadata were provided uncurated, with the amount varying by source and participant.

Including the terminal cysteine and phenylalanine, the CDR3 comprises 15 residues. Here the CDR3 DNA is all that survives: 45 bases in frame from base 1. As encoded in the germline V gene (reference sequence), CDR1 is LGHDT while CDR2 is YNNKEL. V loses 0 bases of germline sequence and J loses 5 bases, and the interval between the two ends is 13 bases. TCRbeta CDR3 regions were amplified from genomic DNA using the immunoSEQ Assay, a bias-controlled multiplex PCR. Per the source publication's procedure: The number of nucleated cells in each sample was estimated from the amplification of reference gene primers within the assay. To quantify the absolute abundance of each unique TCRbeta CDR3 rearrangement, sequence reads were collapsed and filtered. Productive Simpson clonality was computed per sample as the square root of Simpson's diversity index over productive rearrangements. This is the immuneACCESS table as TCRdb keeps it, with only in-frame sequences that have V and J called. A part of the clones is gone; compared with another copy, unresolved V genes explain less than half, and the rest is unexplained. That table supplies the V and J calls and clone size; D and trimming were determined from the DNA. This sample is represented by 150,000 to 200,000 clones; roughly 88% of them were singletons. The ten largest clones add up to 5.2% of the sample.

Participants in the prospective study were aged about 18 to 100 years, lived in under 30 United States geographic areas, and enrolled through a virtual design. In the prospective study, participants were assigned to cohorts based on the clinical history participants reported in a screening survey and a study questionnaire. A participant counted as exposed if, within 2 weeks of entering the study, that participant had been in contact with someone who had a PCR-confirmed or clinician-diagnosed COVID-19 case. In the prospective study, mobile phlebotomists collected whole blood, serum and a nasopharyngeal or oropharyngeal swab from each participant. Prospective study participants could optionally give additional blood draws and questionnaires over an approximately 2-month period. Blood samples from the prospective study were shipped frozen or at room temperature prior to DNA extraction.

The clonotype was recovered from a man in his 70s who had been exposed to COVID-19. Sequenced material: PBMCs or T cells enriched from blood (not recorded which). The chain links TRBV3-1 (or the pseudogene TRBV3-2) with TRBJ1-1; TRBD1 is possibly the D segment (6 matching bases). This receptor has the CDR3 CASSQELRGGTEAFF. The sequenced DNA is TGTGCCAGCAGCCAAGAATTGAGGGGGGGGACTGAAGCTTTCTTT.